The 31 T cell receptor beta chains presented below share a single source sample, sequenced in a study of T-cell memory formation after mild COVID-19. TCRdb used MiXCR to reprocess the 5' RACE reads, holding one entry per CDR3 protein. The sample contains around 310,000 distinct CDR3 sequences, around 20% of which appear only once. Source material: PBMCs or a T cell subset sorted from them (not recorded which). The receptors here all came from a man between 18 and 35 years old who had mild COVID-19 (a few samples of this study predate the infection). Cell type and time point are not known.

This clonotype showed up just a few times. This sequence joins TRBV5-1 and TRBJ2-5; 7 bases line up with TRBD1. Looked up from germline, CDR1 is SGHRS and CDR2 is YFSETQ. V shed 4 bases and J 7 bases; nucleotides not matched to a gene: 22. The CDR3 totals 18 residues. The CDR3 is CASSPYTPLKDRERTQYF. The DNA for the CDR3 is TGCGCCAGCAGCCCCTACACGCCGCTGAAAGACAGGGAGAGGACCCAGTACTTC.

In its sample, this clonotype was seen a few times. The CDR3 coding sequence is TGCAGCGTTGAAGAGAGGACGACTGAGCAGTTCTTC. Translating gives CSVEERTTEQFF. V gene TRBV29-1 combines with J gene TRBJ2-1; D gene ambiguous. The CDR3 is 12 amino acids. V was clipped by 0 bases and J by 9 bases, with 9 bases between them. The germline CDR1 and CDR2 sequences are SQVTM and ANQGSEA.

This clonotype was seen ten or more times. J is TRBJ2-7 and V is TRBV6-2 or TRBV6-3; D ambiguous. Germline CDR1 is MNHEY and CDR2 is SVGEGT. CDR3 length equals 12 residues. V was trimmed by 8 bases and J by 1 base, leaving 9 bases between them. The CDR3: CASSISSYEQYF. The CDR3 DNA sequence: TGTGCCAGCTCGATCTCGTCCTACGAGCAGTACTTC.

A few counts support this clonotype. The V call is TRBV7-2, the J call TRBJ1-2; 9 nucleotides line up with TRBD1. The CDR3 length is 12 residues. V lost 4 bases and J lost 7; bases outside the gene matches: 1. Germline V gene sequence: CDR1 SGHTA, CDR2 FQGNSA. In DNA form, the CDR3 reads TGTGCCAGCAGCTCACAGGGGGCTGGCTACACCTTC. This gives the protein CASSSQGAGYTF.

The gene calls are TRBV12-3 or TRBV12-4 and TRBJ1-5; TRBD1 matches at 8 bases. CDR3 length: 12 residues. J gave up 7 bases and V 8 bases, and 4 bases lay outside the gene matches. The CDR3 loop reads CASGQGRQPQHF. CDR3 DNA sequence: TGTGCCAGCGGACAGGGCCGACAGCCCCAGCATTTT.

The CDR3 DNA reads TGTGCCAGCAGCTTATGGGGAAGGGTGCAGCCCCAGCATTTT. The encoded protein is CASSLWGRVQPQHF. The genes are TRBV7-6 and TRBJ1-5; the D is unclear. This CDR3 has 14 residues. The germline V gene has CDR1 SGHVS and CDR2 FNYEAQ. Trimming pared 2 bases from V and 7 bases from J, leaving 12 bases between.

The chain uses TRBV5-1 and TRBJ1-4; D is ambiguous. This CDR3 is 15 amino acids long. From germline, CDR1 is SGHRS and CDR2 YFSETQ. V was trimmed by 3 bases and J by 0 bases, leaving 9 bases between them. DNA for the CDR3: TGCGCCAGCAGCTCTGACTGGGCAACTAATGAAAAACTGTTTTTT. Encoded protein: CASSSDWATNEKLFF.

The table lists this clonotype with a few counts. The chain carries TRBV28 and TRBJ2-5; D remains ambiguous. Germline V gives CDR1 MDHEN, CDR2 SYDVKM. The CDR3 extends over 13 amino acids. Trimming removed 3 bases at V and 3 bases at J, with 8 bases between. CDR3 residues: CASSLWREETQYF. The CDR3, as DNA: TGTGCCAGCAGTTTGTGGCGAGAAGAGACCCAGTACTTC.

The rearrangement uses TRBV11-2 and TRBJ2-2; unclear D gene. The length of the CDR3 is 12 residues. Germline V gene lookup returns CDR1 SGHAT and CDR2 FQNNGV. Trimming removed 9 bases from V and 5 bases from J, with 10 bases in between. This chain's CDR3 is CASNVGTGELFF. CDR3 DNA sequence: TGTGCCAGTAATGTGGGGACCGGGGAGCTGTTTTTT.

A few counts support this clonotype. The chain recombines TRBV4-3 with TRBJ1-2; D possibly corresponds to TRBD1 (6 bases). The V and J ends lost 4 bases and 5 bases respectively, with 17 bases between them. CDR1 and CDR2 (germline): LGHNA, YSLEER. CDR3 length: 15 amino acids. This CDR3 is CASSPVLSGAYGYTF. The CDR3 DNA is TGCGCCAGCAGCCCGGTCCTGTCGGGGGCGTATGGCTACACCTTC.

This clonotype was recorded once. The rearrangement links TRBV12-3 or TRBV12-4 to TRBJ2-1; 9 nucleotides match TRBD1. V trimming: 5 bases; J trimming: 14 bases; junction bases outside the gene matches: 10. This CDR3 is 13 amino acids long. The CDR3 loop is CASSLSAGTGKFF. Written as DNA, the CDR3 is TGTGCCAGCAGTCTGTCGGCCGGGACAGGGAAGTTCTTC.

This clonotype was recorded a few times. The rearrangement links TRBV5-1 to TRBJ2-7, with 8 bases identical to TRBD1. Germline CDR1 reads SGHRS; CDR2 reads YFSETQ. The CDR3 spans 15 residues. After removal of 4 bases from V and 6 bases from J, the junction contained 12 bases not matched to a gene. CDR3 coding DNA: TGCGCCAGCAGCCCTATCGGGACAGGTAATCTCGAGCAGTACTTC. This translates into CASSPIGTGNLEQYF.

The chain uses TRBV6-5 and TRBJ2-4; D remains unclear. CDR3 length: 16 residues. With 0 bases removed from V and 1 base from J, the gap between germline ends came to 10 bases. The germline V gene has CDR1 MNHEY and CDR2 SVGAGI. This chain's CDR3 is CASSYSMGLAKNIQYF. CDR3 in DNA: TGTGCCAGCAGTTACTCGATGGGTCTTGCCAAAAACATTCAGTACTTC.

This clonotype was found many times. The chain has TRBV21-1 and TRBJ2-5; the table assigns TRBD1, which was not confirmed against the DNA. TRBV21-1 is deemed a pseudogene. The CDR3 has 19 residues. CDR3 sequence reads: CASSKGKGPRDRYQETQYF. CDR3 sequence (DNA): TGTGCCAGCAGCAAAGGAAAAGGGCCCCGGGACAGGTACCAAGAGACCCAGTACTTC.

This clonotype was picked up a small number of times. The J gene is TRBJ2-7, the V gene TRBV5-1; D tentatively fits TRBD1 or TRBD2 (6 bases each). The V and J ends lost 7 bases and 11 bases respectively, with 16 bases between them. Germline V gives CDR1 SGHRS, CDR2 YFSETQ. The CDR3 extends over 11 amino acids. Written as DNA, the CDR3 is TGCGCCAGCGCACAGGAGGGGGTAAAGTACTTC. Amino acid sequence: CASAQEGVKYF. The entire variable domain, with the rest obtained from reference TRBV5-1 and TRBJ2-7, is as follows: KAGVTQTPRYLIKTRGQQVTLSCSPISGHRSVSWYQQTPGQGLQFLFEYFSETQRNKGNFPGRFSGRQFSNSRSEMNVSTLELGDSALYLCASAQEGVKYFGPGTRLTVT.

The J gene is TRBJ2-5, the V gene TRBV7-2, with TRBD1 matching over 7 bases. Germline loops: CDR1 SGHTA, CDR2 FQGNSA. V gave up 5 bases and J gave up 5 bases; unmatched junction bases: 8. The CDR3 covers 14 residues. The CDR3 DNA follows: TGTGCCAGCAGCGTCGACAGGGTCCGGGAGACCCAGTACTTC. It yields the protein CASSVDRVRETQYF.

This clonotype was recorded many times. V and J are TRBV12-3 or TRBV12-4 and TRBJ2-1; TRBD1 is a possible D gene (5 bases). This CDR3 is built from 11 residues. The V end was cut by 10 bases, the J end by 9 bases, with 13 bases between. The CDR3, as DNA: TGTGCCATAGTAGGGGCGGCTGAGCAGTTCTTC. Its protein is CAIVGAAEQFF.

This rearrangement joins TRBV5-8 to TRBJ2-5; D call uncertain. This CDR3 comprises 13 residues. Per the germline V gene, CDR1 is SGHTS and CDR2 is YDEGEE. V lost 0 bases to trimming and J lost 5 bases, with 8 bases between them. The CDR3 region has the DNA TGTGCCAGCAGCTTGGTGACCGTGGAGACCCAGTACTTC. Translated: CASSLVTVETQYF.

The chain is built from TRBV7-8 and TRBJ1-5; D not resolved. Germline loops: CDR1 SGHVS, CDR2 FQNEAQ. The V end lost 5 bases, the J end lost 0 bases, and 11 bases lay between the germline ends. The CDR3 extends over 15 amino acids. CDR3 loop: CASSQNIDSNQPQHF. In DNA, the CDR3 is TGTGCCAGCAGCCAGAACATAGATAGCAATCAGCCCCAGCATTTT. Full variable domain (rest looked up from reference TRBV7-8 and TRBJ1-5): GAGVSQSPRYKVAKRGQDVALRCDPISGHVSLFWYQQALGQGPEFLTYFQNEAQLDKSGLPSDRFFAERPEGSVSTLKIQRTQQEDSAVYLCASSQNIDSNQPQHFGDGTRLSIL.

The gene calls are TRBV20-1 and TRBJ1-1; D is undetermined. V dropped 1 base and J dropped 5 bases, with 11 bases sitting between them. This CDR3 comprises 13 residues. CDR1 and CDR2 (germline): DFQATT, SNEGSKA (reference sequence). CDR3 nucleotide sequence: TGCAGTGCTAGAGGTAGGACGGGGACTGAAGCTTTCTTT. Its protein is CSARGRTGTEAFF.

The chain is built from TRBV11-2 and TRBJ2-4; 7 bases match TRBD2. Germline values: CDR1 SGHAT, CDR2 FQNNGV. The CDR3 consists of 14 residues. The V segment lost 7 bases and the J segment 4 bases; nucleotides outside the gene matches: 7. CDR3 protein: CASTPWGGKNIQYF. The CDR3 nucleotides are TGTGCCAGCACCCCCTGGGGGGGGAAAAACATTCAGTACTTC.

The chain uses TRBV7-2 and TRBJ1-5; D unclear. The CDR3 is 15 amino acids. In germline, CDR1 is SGHTA, CDR2 FQGNSA. The ends were cut back, 0 bases at V and 7 bases at J, with 13 bases in the middle. The CDR3 reads CASSLALCLHQPQHF. DNA for the CDR3: TGTGCCAGCAGCTTAGCGCTGTGCCTCCACCAGCCCCAGCATTTT.

The chain links TRBV12-3 or TRBV12-4 to TRBJ2-3, with 7 bases matching TRBD1. V was clipped by 6 bases and J by 3 bases; unmatched bases: 9. The CDR3 has 15 amino acids. The CDR3 sequence is CASRGTGARTDTQYF. DNA of the CDR3: TGTGCCAGCAGGGGCACAGGGGCCAGGACAGATACGCAGTATTTT.

The chain couples TRBV7-2 to TRBJ2-1; possible D gene TRBD2, 6 bases. CDR1 SGHTA and CDR2 FQGNSA come from the germline V gene. This CDR3 region has 15 residues. The ends were cut back, 2 bases at V and 8 bases at J, with 16 bases in the middle. The CDR3 region has the DNA TGTGCCAGCAGCTTATTTGGGGGACTCACAGATGAGCAGTTCTTC. Amino acid sequence: CASSLFGGLTDEQFF. Full variable domain (rest looked up from reference TRBV7-2 and TRBJ2-1): GAGVSQSPSNKVTEKGKDVELRCDPISGHTALYWYRQSLGQGLEFLIYFQGNSAPDKSGLPSDRFSAERTGGSVSTLTIQRTQQEDSAVYLCASSLFGGLTDEQFFGPGTRLTVL.

V is TRBV7-7 and J is TRBJ2-3, with TRBD1 matching over 7 bases. The CDR3 covers 14 residues. Trimming at V came to 4 bases and at J to 4 bases, leaving 5 bases not matched to a gene. CDR1 SSHAT and CDR2 FNYEAQ come from the germline V gene (reference sequence). In nucleotides, the CDR3 is TGTGCCAGCAGCTCGACAGGGCGCGCAGATACGCAGTATTTT. This gives the protein CASSSTGRADTQYF.

A few counts support this clonotype. DNA of the CDR3: TGTGCCACCAGTGATCCGGGACTTCACACAGATACGCAGTATTTT. This translates into CATSDPGLHTDTQYF. This chain uses TRBV24-1 with TRBJ2-3, with D maybe TRBD2 (6 bases). The CDR3 sequence is 15 residues long. Germline-derived CDR1 and CDR2 are KGHDR and SFDVKD. Trimming removed 3 bases at V and 2 bases at J, with 11 bases between.

A few counts support this clonotype. V is TRBV7-6 and J is TRBJ2-1, with TRBD1 matching over 10 bases. This CDR3 region has 13 residues. Germline trimming cut 5 bases from V and 15 bases from J; bases unmatched to any gene: 10. The germline CDR1 and CDR2 sequences are SGHVS and FNYEAQ. CDR3 sequence reads: CASSPETGGGLFF. The CDR3 region has the DNA TGTGCCAGCAGCCCGGAGACAGGGGGCGGGCTGTTCTTC.

Only a few counts were recorded for this clonotype. This chain joins TRBV12-5 and TRBJ1-1; D perhaps matches TRBD1 (6 bases). The CDR3 length is 15 residues. The V gene lost 5 bases and the J gene lost 8 bases, with 21 bases spanning the gap. Germline lookup yields CDR1 LGHNT and CDR2 FRNRAP. DNA for the CDR3: TGTGCTAGTGGTCTCTACCGGGACACGGGGTCGGAAGCTTTCTTT. Its translation: CASGLYRDTGSEAFF.

This clonotype was detected a few times. CDR3 DNA: TGTGCCAGCAGCCCCGGGGGACGTCCGGCCGGGGAGCTGTTTTTT. It is translated as CASSPGGRPAGELFF. J is TRBJ2-2 and V is TRBV6-2 or TRBV6-3; a possible D gene is TRBD2 (6 bases). V was shortened by 6 bases and J by 6 bases, with 17 bases between the two germline ends. The CDR3 loop spans 15 amino acids. Per germline, CDR1 MNHEY and CDR2 SVGEGT.

This clonotype showed up just a few times. The rearrangement uses TRBV20-1 and TRBJ1-1; TRBD1 matches at 7 bases. The CDR3 runs to 15 residues. With V trimmed by 6 bases and J by 1 base, 11 bases remained unmatched. Germline V CDR1 and CDR2: DFQATT, SNEGSKA (reference sequence). CDR3 loop: CSAWGTEESNTEAFF. CDR3 nucleotides: TGCAGTGCGTGGGGGACAGAGGAATCGAACACTGAAGCTTTCTTT.

This clonotype was seen a handful of times. The rearrangement uses TRBV6-5 and TRBJ2-3; TRBD1 aligns across 7 bases. Germline CDR1 is MNHEY and CDR2 is SVGAGI. V was clipped by 5 bases and J by 10 bases; unmatched bases: 15. The length of the CDR3 is 15 residues. CDR3 residues: CASSRQGNRPVAQYF. The CDR3 region has the DNA TGTGCCAGCAGTAGACAGGGTAATCGTCCGGTTGCGCAGTATTTT.